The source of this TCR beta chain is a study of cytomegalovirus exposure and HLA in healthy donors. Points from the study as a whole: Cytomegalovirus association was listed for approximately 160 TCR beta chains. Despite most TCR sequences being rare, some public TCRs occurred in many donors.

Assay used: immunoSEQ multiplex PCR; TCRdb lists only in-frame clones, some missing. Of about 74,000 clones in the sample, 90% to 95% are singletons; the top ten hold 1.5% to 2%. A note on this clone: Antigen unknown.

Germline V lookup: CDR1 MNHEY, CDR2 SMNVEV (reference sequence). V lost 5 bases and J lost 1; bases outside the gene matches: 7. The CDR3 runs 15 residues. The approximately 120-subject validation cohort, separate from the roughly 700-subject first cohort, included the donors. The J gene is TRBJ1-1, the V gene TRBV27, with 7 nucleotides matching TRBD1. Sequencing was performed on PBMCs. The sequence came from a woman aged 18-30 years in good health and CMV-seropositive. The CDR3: CASSNRQGGNTEAFF. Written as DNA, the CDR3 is TGTGCCAGCAGTAACCGACAGGGCGGGAACACTGAAGCTTTCTTT.